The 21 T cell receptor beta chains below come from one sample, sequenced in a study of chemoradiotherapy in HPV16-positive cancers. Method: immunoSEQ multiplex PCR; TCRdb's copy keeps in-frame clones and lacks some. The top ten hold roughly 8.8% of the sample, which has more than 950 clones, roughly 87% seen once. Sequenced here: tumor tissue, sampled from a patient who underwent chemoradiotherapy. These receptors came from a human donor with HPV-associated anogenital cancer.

The CDR3 is CASSLVTTGTGTQPQHF. The CDR3 DNA sequence: TGTGCCAGCAGCTTAGTCACGACCGGGACAGGTACGCAGCCCCAGCATTTT. The chain is built from TRBV7-2 and TRBJ1-5; 8 nucleotides match TRBD1. The CDR3 covers 17 residues. From germline, CDR1 is SGHTA and CDR2 FQGNSA. Germline trimming cut 1 base from V and 7 bases from J; bases unmatched to any gene: 12. Complete variable domain (other parts from reference TRBV7-2 and TRBJ1-5): GAGVSQSPSNKVTEKGKDVELRCDPISGHTALYWYRQSLGQGLEFLIYFQGNSAPDKSGLPSDRFSAERTGGSVSTLTIQRTQQEDSAVYLCASSLVTTGTGTQPQHFGDGTRLSIL.

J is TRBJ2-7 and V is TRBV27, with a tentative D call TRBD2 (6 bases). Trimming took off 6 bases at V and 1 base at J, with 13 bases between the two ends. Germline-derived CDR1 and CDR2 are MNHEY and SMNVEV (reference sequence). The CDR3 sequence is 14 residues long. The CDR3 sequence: CASSSLGTSYEQYF. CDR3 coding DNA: TGTGCCAGCAGCTCTCTCGGGACTTCCTACGAGCAGTACTTC.

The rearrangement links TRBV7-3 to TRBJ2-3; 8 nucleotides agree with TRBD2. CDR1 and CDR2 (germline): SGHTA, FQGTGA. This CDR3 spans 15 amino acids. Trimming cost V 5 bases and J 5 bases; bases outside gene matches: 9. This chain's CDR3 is CASSPAAGGVDTQYF. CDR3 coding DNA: TGTGCCAGCAGCCCAGCGGCGGGGGGAGTAGATACGCAGTATTTT.

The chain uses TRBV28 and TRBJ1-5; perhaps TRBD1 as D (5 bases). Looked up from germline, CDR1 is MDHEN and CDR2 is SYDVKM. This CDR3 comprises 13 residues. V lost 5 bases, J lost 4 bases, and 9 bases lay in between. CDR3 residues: CASSETVNQPQHF. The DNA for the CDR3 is TGTGCCAGCAGTGAGACAGTTAATCAGCCCCAGCATTTT.

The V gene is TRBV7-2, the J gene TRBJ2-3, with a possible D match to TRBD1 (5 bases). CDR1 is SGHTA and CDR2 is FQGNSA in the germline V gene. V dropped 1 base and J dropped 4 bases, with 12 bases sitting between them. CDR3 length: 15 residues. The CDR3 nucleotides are TGTGCCAGCAGCTTAGGCAGGGTGACGGCAGATACGCAGTATTTT. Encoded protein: CASSLGRVTADTQYF.

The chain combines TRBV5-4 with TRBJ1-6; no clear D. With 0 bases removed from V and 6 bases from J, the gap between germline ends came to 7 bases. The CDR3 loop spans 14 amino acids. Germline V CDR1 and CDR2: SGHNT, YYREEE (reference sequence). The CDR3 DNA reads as TGTGCCAGCAGCTTGGTCGAGATTAATTCACCCCTCCACTTT. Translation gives CASSLVEINSPLHF. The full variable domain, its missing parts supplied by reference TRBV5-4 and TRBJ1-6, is ETGVTQSPTHLIKTRGQQVTLRCSSQSGHNTVSWYQQALGQGPQFIFQYYREEENGRGNFPPRFSGLQFPNYSSELNVNALELDDSALYLCASSLVEINSPLHFGNGTRLTVT.

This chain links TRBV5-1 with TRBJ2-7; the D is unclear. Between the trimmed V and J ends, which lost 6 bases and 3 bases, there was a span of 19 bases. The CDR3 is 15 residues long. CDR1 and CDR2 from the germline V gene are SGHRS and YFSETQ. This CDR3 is CASKLGINLGYEQYF. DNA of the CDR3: TGCGCCAGCAAACTGGGGATCAACTTGGGCTACGAGCAGTACTTC. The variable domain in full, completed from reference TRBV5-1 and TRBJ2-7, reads KAGVTQTPRYLIKTRGQQVTLSCSPISGHRSVSWYQQTPGQGLQFLFEYFSETQRNKGNFPGRFSGRQFSNSRSEMNVSTLELGDSALYLCASKLGINLGYEQYFGPGTRLTVT.

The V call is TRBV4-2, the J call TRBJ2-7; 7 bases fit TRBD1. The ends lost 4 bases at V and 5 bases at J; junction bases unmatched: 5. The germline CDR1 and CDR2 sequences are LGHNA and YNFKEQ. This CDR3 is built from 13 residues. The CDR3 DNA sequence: TGTGCCAGCAGCCGATCCACAGGGGACGAGCAGTACTTC. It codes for CASSRSTGDEQYF.

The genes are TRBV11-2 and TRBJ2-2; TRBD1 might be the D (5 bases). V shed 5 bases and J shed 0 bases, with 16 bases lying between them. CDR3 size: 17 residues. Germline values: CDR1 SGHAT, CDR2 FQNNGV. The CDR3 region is CASSPGYRLANTGELFF. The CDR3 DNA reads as TGTGCCAGCAGCCCGGGTTACAGGCTTGCGAACACCGGGGAGCTGTTTTTT.

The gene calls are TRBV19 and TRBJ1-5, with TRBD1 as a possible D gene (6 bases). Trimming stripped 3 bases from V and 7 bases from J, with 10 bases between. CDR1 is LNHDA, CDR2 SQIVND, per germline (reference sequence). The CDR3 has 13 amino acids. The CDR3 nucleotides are TGTGCCAGTAGTATGCGAAGGGGGCAGCCCCAGCATTTT. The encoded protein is CASSMRRGQPQHF.

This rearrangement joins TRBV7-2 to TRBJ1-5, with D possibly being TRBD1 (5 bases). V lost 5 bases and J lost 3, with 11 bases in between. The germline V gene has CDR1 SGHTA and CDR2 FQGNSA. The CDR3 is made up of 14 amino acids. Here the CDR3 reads CASSTGAYNQPQHF. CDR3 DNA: TGTGCCAGCAGCACAGGAGCCTACAATCAGCCCCAGCATTTT.

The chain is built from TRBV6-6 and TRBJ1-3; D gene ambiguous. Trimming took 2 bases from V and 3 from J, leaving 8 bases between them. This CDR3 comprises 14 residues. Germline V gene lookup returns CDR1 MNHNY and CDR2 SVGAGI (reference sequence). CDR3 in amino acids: CASSYGSVGNTIYF. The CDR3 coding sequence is TGTGCCAGCAGTTACGGGTCAGTTGGAAACACCATATATTTT.

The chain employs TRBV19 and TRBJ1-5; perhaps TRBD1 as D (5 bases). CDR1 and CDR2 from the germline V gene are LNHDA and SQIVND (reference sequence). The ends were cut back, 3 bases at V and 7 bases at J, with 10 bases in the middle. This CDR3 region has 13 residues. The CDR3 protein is CASSISRVQPQHF. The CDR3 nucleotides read TGTGCCAGTAGTATCTCCAGGGTACAGCCCCAGCATTTT.

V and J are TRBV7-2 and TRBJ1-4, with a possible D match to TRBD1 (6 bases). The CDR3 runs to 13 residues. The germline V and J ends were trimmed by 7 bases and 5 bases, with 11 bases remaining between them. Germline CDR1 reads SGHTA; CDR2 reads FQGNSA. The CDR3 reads CASKRTENEKLFF. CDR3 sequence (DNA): TGTGCCAGCAAACGGACAGAGAATGAAAAACTGTTTTTT.

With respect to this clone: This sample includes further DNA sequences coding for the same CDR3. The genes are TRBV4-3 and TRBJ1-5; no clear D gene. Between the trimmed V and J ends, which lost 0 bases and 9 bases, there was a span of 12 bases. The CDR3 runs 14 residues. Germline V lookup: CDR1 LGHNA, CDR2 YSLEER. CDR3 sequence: CASSQDRTPRPQHF. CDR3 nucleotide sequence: TGCGCCAGCAGCCAAGACAGAACGCCTCGGCCCCAGCATTTT.

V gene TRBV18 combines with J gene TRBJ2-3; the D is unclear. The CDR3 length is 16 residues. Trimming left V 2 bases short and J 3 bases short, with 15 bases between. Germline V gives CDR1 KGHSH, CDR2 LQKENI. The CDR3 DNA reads TGTGCCAGCTCACCATTAGGGTCCCGGCCAACAGATACGCAGTATTTT. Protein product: CASSPLGSRPTDTQYF.

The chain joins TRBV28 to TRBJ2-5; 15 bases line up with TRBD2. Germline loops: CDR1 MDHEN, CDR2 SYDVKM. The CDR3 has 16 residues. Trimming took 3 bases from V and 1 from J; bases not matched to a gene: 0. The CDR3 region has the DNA TGTGCCAGCAGTTTGGGACTAGCGGGGGGCCAAGAGACCCAGTACTTC. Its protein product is CASSLGLAGGQETQYF.

The CDR3 region is CASSLERGGYTF. In DNA, the CDR3 is TGTGCCAGCAGCTTAGAAAGGGGTGGCTACACCTTC. The rearrangement links TRBV7-9 to TRBJ1-2; perhaps TRBD1 as D (5 bases). V gave up 1 base and J gave up 7 bases, with 7 bases separating them. The CDR3 loop spans 12 amino acids. The germline CDR1 and CDR2 sequences are SEHNR and FQNEAQ (reference sequence).

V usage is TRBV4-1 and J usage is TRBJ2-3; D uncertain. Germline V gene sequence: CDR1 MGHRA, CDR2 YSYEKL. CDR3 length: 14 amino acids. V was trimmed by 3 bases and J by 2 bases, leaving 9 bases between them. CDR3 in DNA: TGCGCCAGCAGCCAGAACAGCGTCACAGATACGCAGTATTTT. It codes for CASSQNSVTDTQYF.

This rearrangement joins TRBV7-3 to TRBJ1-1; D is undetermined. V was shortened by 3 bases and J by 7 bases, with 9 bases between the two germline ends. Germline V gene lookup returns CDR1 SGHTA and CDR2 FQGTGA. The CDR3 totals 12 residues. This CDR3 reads CASSFVFSEAFF. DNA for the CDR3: TGTGCCAGCAGCTTCGTTTTCAGTGAAGCTTTCTTT.

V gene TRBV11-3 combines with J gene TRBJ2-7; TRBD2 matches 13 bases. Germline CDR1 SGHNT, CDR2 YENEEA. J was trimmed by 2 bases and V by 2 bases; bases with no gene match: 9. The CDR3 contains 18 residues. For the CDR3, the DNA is TGTGCCAGCAGCTTAACGACTAGCGGGGGGACCTTACCCTACGAGCAGTACTTC. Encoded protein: CASSLTTSGGTLPYEQYF.